The clone carrying this TCR beta chain was seen a few times. Its antigen is not identified. The sample originates from a study of cytomegalovirus exposure and HLA in healthy donors. Regarding the study as a whole: As a later analysis showed, a missense DCLRE1C variant was linked to trimming of TCR beta V- and J-genes. Researchers reported that a few CMV-associated chains were confirmed in vitro as CMV antigen-specific. Later work found most CMV-associated TCR beta chains apparently HLA-restricted. Exclusion applied to some V segments, including TRBV6-2 and TRBV6-3, as they were indistinguishable.

CDR3 size: 15 residues. V lost 10 bases and J lost 4; bases outside the gene matches: 7. Germline V gene sequence: CDR1 MNHEY, CDR2 SMNVEV (reference sequence). The primer mix had 60 Vbeta and 13 Jbeta primers. Profiled with immunoSEQ multiplex PCR; TCRdb holds only in-frame clones, not every one. The table shows about 140,000 clones, with roughly four fifths occurring only once. This clonotype originated in a man aged 30 to 45 in good health and CMV-seropositive. J is TRBJ2-2 and V is TRBV27; 12 bases are a match to TRBD2. The sequenced sample consisted of PBMCs. The CDR3 DNA reads TGTGCCACCTCTACTAGCGGGGGGACCACCGGGGAGCTGTTTTTT. Translation: CATSTSGGTTGELFF.